These 25 T cell receptor beta chains originate from one sample sequenced in a study of T-cell memory formation after mild COVID-19. TCRdb itself ran the 5' RACE reads through MiXCR, one entry per CDR3 protein. The sample includes 430,000 or so distinct CDR3 sequences, around a quarter of them seen just once. Sequencing was performed on PBMCs or a T cell subset sorted from them (not recorded which). The receptor source for this set is an adult woman who had mild COVID-19 (a few samples of this study predate the infection). Cell type and time point are not known.

The chain links TRBV6-2 or TRBV6-3 to TRBJ1-2; D remains unclear. V shed 2 bases and J shed 0 bases, with 7 bases lying between them. Looked up from germline, CDR1 is MNHEY and CDR2 is SVGEGT. The CDR3 has 14 amino acids. The CDR3 loop is CASSYGGPNYGYTF. In nucleotides, the CDR3 is TGTGCCAGCAGTTACGGCGGACCTAACTATGGCTACACCTTC.

V and J are TRBV9 and TRBJ1-1; 7 nucleotides match TRBD1. The J segment lost 7 bases and the V segment lost 4 bases, leaving 13 bases of the junction unmatched. The CDR3 is 15 residues long. Per the germline V gene, CDR1 is SGDLS and CDR2 is YYNGEE. CDR3 in amino acids: CASSSSLGQGGEAFF. DNA for the CDR3: TGTGCCAGCAGCTCCTCTCTGGGGCAGGGGGGTGAAGCTTTCTTT. Complete variable domain (other parts from reference TRBV9 and TRBJ1-1): DSGVTQTPKHLITATGQRVTLRCSPRSGDLSVYWYQQSLDQGLQFLIQYYNGEERAKGNILERFSAQQFPDLHSELNLSSLELGDSALYFCASSSSLGQGGEAFFGQGTRLTVV.

About this clonotype: Compared with germline, one end of the junction differs, possibly owing to a read error. The chain couples TRBV4-3 to TRBJ2-1; 10 bases map to TRBD1. The germline V gene has CDR1 LGHNA and CDR2 YSLEER. This CDR3 has 14 amino acids. CDR3 residues: CASSQSGQGNGQFF. The CDR3 nucleotides are TGCGCCAGCAGCCAGTCGGGACAGGGGAATGGGCAGTTCTTC.

V is TRBV5-1 and J is TRBJ1-4; weak D call: TRBD1 (6 bases). The CDR3 runs to 15 residues. Trimming cost V 3 bases and J 8 bases, with 17 bases left between them. Germline values: CDR1 SGHRS, CDR2 YFSETQ. The CDR3, as DNA: TGCGCCAGCAGCTCCCGGGGGGACAAGGAGGAAAAACTGTTTTTT. This encodes CASSSRGDKEEKLFF.

This clonotype appeared a few times. The V and J genes are TRBV5-5 and TRBJ2-3; perhaps TRBD2 as D (6 bases). With 3 bases removed from V and 4 bases from J, the gap between germline ends came to 12 bases. The CDR3 totals 14 residues. Looked up from germline, CDR1 is SGHKS and CDR2 is YYEKEE (reference sequence). This chain's CDR3 is CASSSGLSPDTQYF. Here the CDR3 DNA reads TGTGCCAGCAGCTCCGGACTAAGCCCAGATACGCAGTATTTT.

This clonotype was counted between two and nine times. The chain employs TRBV12-3 or TRBV12-4 and TRBJ1-3; TRBD1 matches 10 bases. The junction had 10 bases not matched to a gene; V was cut back by 4 bases and J by 4 bases. The CDR3 is made up of 17 amino acids. The CDR3 DNA reads as TGTGCCAGCAGTTCCACCACCGGGACAGGGGACGGAAACACCATATATTTT. This sequence encodes CASSSTTGTGDGNTIYF.

The J gene is TRBJ2-3, the V gene TRBV9; 14 bases line up with TRBD2. CDR1 is SGDLS, CDR2 YYNGEE, per germline. This CDR3 comprises 20 residues. J was trimmed by 1 base and V by 4 bases; bases with no gene match: 14. The CDR3 loop is CASSLTSGRASAVRTDTQYF. The DNA of the CDR3 is TGTGCCAGCAGCCTGACTAGCGGGAGGGCCTCTGCCGTGCGCACAGATACGCAGTATTTT. Complete variable domain (other parts from reference TRBV9 and TRBJ2-3): DSGVTQTPKHLITATGQRVTLRCSPRSGDLSVYWYQQSLDQGLQFLIQYYNGEERAKGNILERFSAQQFPDLHSELNLSSLELGDSALYFCASSLTSGRASAVRTDTQYFGPGTRLTVL.

The rearrangement joins TRBV4-1 to TRBJ2-5; the D gene is possibly TRBD2 (5 bases). Trimming stripped 2 bases from V and 5 bases from J, with 9 bases between. CDR1 and CDR2 (germline): MGHRA, YSYEKL. The CDR3 spans 13 residues. The CDR3 here is CASSQLWRETQYF. Here the CDR3 DNA reads TGCGCCAGCAGCCAACTTTGGAGGGAGACCCAGTACTTC.

This clonotype appeared a few times. The genes are TRBV3-1 and TRBJ1-6, with D tentatively TRBD1 (5 bases). Germline V lookup: CDR1 LGHDT, CDR2 YNNKEL (reference sequence). The CDR3 runs 15 residues. V dropped 5 bases and J dropped 8 bases, with 16 bases sitting between them. Written as DNA, the CDR3 is TGTGCCAGCAGCTCTTACAGGAATGTTGATTCACCCCTCCACTTT. This sequence encodes CASSSYRNVDSPLHF.

The CDR3 region is CSARVDSVSYEQYF. The CDR3 DNA is TGCAGTGCTAGAGTCGACAGCGTTTCCTACGAGCAGTACTTC. V and J are TRBV20-1 and TRBJ2-7, with a tentative D call TRBD1 (5 bases). The germline gives CDR1 DFQATT, CDR2 SNEGSKA (reference sequence). This CDR3 region has 14 residues. Trimming cost V 1 base and J 1 base, with 11 bases left between them.

This clonotype was counted only a few times. The chain carries TRBV20-1 and TRBJ1-5, with 9 positions matching TRBD1. With 0 bases clipped from V and 7 bases from J, the junction kept 7 bases outside the gene matches. CDR1 and CDR2 from the germline V gene are DFQATT and SNEGSKA (reference sequence). The CDR3 spans 15 residues. The CDR3 nucleotides are TGCAGTGCTAGAGATGGGGGACAGGGACGACAGCCCCAGCATTTT. Its protein product is CSARDGGQGRQPQHF.

The rearrangement links TRBV7-9 to TRBJ1-1; 9 bases align to TRBD1. From germline, CDR1 is SEHNR and CDR2 FQNEAQ (reference sequence). The CDR3 loop spans 15 amino acids. Trimming removed 1 base from V and 6 bases from J; junction bases left unmatched: 6. CDR3 in amino acids: CASSLEGQGTAEAFF. For the CDR3, the DNA is TGTGCCAGCAGCTTAGAAGGACAGGGGACAGCTGAAGCTTTCTTT.

This clonotype was recorded a few times. This chain joins TRBV9 and TRBJ2-3, with 10 nucleotides matching TRBD2. Germline loops: CDR1 SGDLS, CDR2 YYNGEE. CDR3 length: 15 residues. Trimming at V came to 2 bases and at J to 4 bases, leaving 4 bases not matched to a gene. CDR3 DNA: TGTGCCAGCAGCGTGGCTAGCGGGGGAGCAGATACGCAGTATTTT. Translation gives CASSVASGGADTQYF.

The V call is TRBV5-1, the J call TRBJ2-7, with TRBD1 matching 12 bases. V shed 3 bases and J 7 bases; nucleotides not matched to a gene: 5. The CDR3 totals 14 residues. Germline CDR1 reads SGHRS; CDR2 reads YFSETQ. Here the CDR3 DNA reads TGCGCCAGCAGCTGGGGACAGGGGGCTGGGGAGCAGTACTTC. Amino acids: CASSWGQGAGEQYF.

A word on this clonotype: One junction end disagrees with the germline gene, perhaps due to a read error. This chain links TRBV6-5 with TRBJ2-7; TRBD1 agrees at 8 bases. Germline values: CDR1 MNHEY, CDR2 SVGAGI. This CDR3 region has 14 residues. CDR3 in amino acids: CASSYSAMRGQVNF. DNA for the CDR3: TGTGCCAGCAGTTACTCGGCCATGCGGGGACAGGTTAACTTC.

The chain joins TRBV19 to TRBJ1-2; 8 nucleotides line up with TRBD1. The CDR3 loop spans 13 amino acids. Per germline, CDR1 LNHDA and CDR2 SQIVND (reference sequence). Trimming at V came to 3 bases and at J to 4 bases, leaving 1 base not matched to a gene. Here the CDR3 reads CASSIGTGYGYTF. The CDR3 DNA follows: TGTGCCAGTAGTATCGGGACAGGCTATGGCTACACCTTC.

The V call is TRBV20-1, the J call TRBJ2-7; D could derive from TRBD1 or TRBD2 (5 bases each). The germline V gene encodes CDR1 DFQATT and CDR2 SNEGSKA (reference sequence). The CDR3 sequence is 12 residues long. The V and J ends lost 6 bases and 6 bases respectively, with 15 bases between them. CDR3 protein: CSARRDAGEQYF. The CDR3 DNA is TGCAGTGCGCGACGGGACGCCGGCGAGCAGTACTTC.

This clonotype was seen only a few times. The J gene is TRBJ2-6, the V gene TRBV7-2; no firm D call. Germline assignment: CDR1 SGHTA and CDR2 FQGNSA. V was shortened by 8 bases and J by 0 bases, with 8 bases between the two germline ends. This CDR3 is built from 14 residues. The CDR3, as DNA: TGTGCCAGCGTAAAGCCCTCTGGGGCCAACGTCCTGACTTTC. Protein sequence: CASVKPSGANVLTF. The full variable domain, its missing parts supplied by reference TRBV7-2 and TRBJ2-6, is GAGVSQSPSNKVTEKGKDVELRCDPISGHTALYWYRQSLGQGLEFLIYFQGNSAPDKSGLPSDRFSAERTGGSVSTLTIQRTQQEDSAVYLCASVKPSGANVLTFGAGSRLTVL.

This clonotype was found a few times. The chain employs TRBV5-4 and TRBJ2-1; 7 nucleotides match TRBD1. The J segment lost 6 bases and the V segment lost 3 bases, leaving 3 bases of the junction unmatched. Germline CDR1 SGHNT, CDR2 YYREEE (reference sequence). The CDR3 spans 13 residues. The CDR3 loop reads CASSSTGINEQFF. CDR3 in DNA: TGTGCCAGCAGCTCGACAGGGATCAATGAGCAGTTCTTC.

This clonotype was recorded many times. The gene calls are TRBV29-1 and TRBJ2-1; TRBD2 might be the D (6 bases). Trimming stripped 0 bases from V and 7 bases from J, with 16 bases between. The germline CDR1 and CDR2 sequences are SQVTM and ANQGSEA. CDR3 size: 15 residues. The CDR3 sequence is CSVEDLSGRMNEQFF. CDR3 sequence (DNA): TGCAGCGTTGAAGATCTGTCAGGGAGGATGAATGAGCAGTTCTTC.

The chain has TRBV4-1 and TRBJ2-1; the D is unclear. CDR1 and CDR2 from the germline V gene are MGHRA and YSYEKL. The CDR3 length is 17 residues. Trimming removed 1 base from V and 4 bases from J, with 17 bases in between. Here the CDR3 DNA reads TGCGCCAGCAGCCAAGGCCCGCCTGGGATGCTATACAATGAGCAGTTCTTC. Translated: CASSQGPPGMLYNEQFF.

This clonotype was seen more than once but under ten times. The chain employs TRBV3-1 and TRBJ2-6; D unclear. Germline V CDR1 and CDR2: LGHDT, YNNKEL (reference sequence). The CDR3 totals 17 residues. V lost 0 bases, J lost 3 bases, and 12 bases lay in between. The CDR3 sequence is CASSQDTGVGGANVLTF. The CDR3 bases are TGTGCCAGCAGCCAAGATACGGGCGTTGGTGGGGCCAACGTCCTGACTTTC.

The chain joins TRBV7-8 to TRBJ1-5; D is possibly TRBD1 (5 bases). The germline V and J ends were trimmed by 2 bases and 4 bases, with 9 bases remaining between them. Per the germline V gene, CDR1 is SGHVS and CDR2 is FQNEAQ. The CDR3 has 14 residues. CDR3 protein: CASSLLKGNQPQHF. In nucleotides, the CDR3 is TGTGCCAGCAGCTTACTTAAGGGGAATCAGCCCCAGCATTTT.

The J gene is TRBJ2-7, the V gene TRBV19; a possible D gene is TRBD1 (6 bases). CDR1 and CDR2 from the germline V gene are LNHDA and SQIVND (reference sequence). The CDR3 is made up of 14 amino acids. V was pared by 4 bases and J by 2 bases, with 12 bases between. DNA for the CDR3: TGTGCCAGTAGTACCGGGACATTTACCTACGAGCAGTACTTC. It yields the protein CASSTGTFTYEQYF.

There are many counts of this clonotype. The gene calls are TRBV12-3 or TRBV12-4 and TRBJ2-3; 10 nucleotides line up with TRBD1. This CDR3 has 15 residues. The J segment lost 2 bases and the V segment lost 5 bases, leaving 4 bases of the junction unmatched. CDR3 nucleotide sequence: TGTGCCAGCAGTGGGGACAGGGGCTTCACAGATACGCAGTATTTT. As protein: CASSGDRGFTDTQYF.